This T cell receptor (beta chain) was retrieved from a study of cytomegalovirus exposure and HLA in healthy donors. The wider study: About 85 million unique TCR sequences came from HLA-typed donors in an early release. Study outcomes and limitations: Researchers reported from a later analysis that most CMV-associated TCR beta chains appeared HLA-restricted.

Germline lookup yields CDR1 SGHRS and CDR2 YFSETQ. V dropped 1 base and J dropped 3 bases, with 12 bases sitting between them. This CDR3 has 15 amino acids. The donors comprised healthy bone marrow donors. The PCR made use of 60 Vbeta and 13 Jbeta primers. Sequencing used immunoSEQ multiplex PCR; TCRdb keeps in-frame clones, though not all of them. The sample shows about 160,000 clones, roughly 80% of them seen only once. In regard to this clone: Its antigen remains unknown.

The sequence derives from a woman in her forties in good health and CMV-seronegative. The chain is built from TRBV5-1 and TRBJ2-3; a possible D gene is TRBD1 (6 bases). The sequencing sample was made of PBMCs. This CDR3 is CASSLSPQGTDTQYF. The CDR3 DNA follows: TGCGCCAGCAGCTTGTCACCACAGGGTACAGATACGCAGTATTTT.